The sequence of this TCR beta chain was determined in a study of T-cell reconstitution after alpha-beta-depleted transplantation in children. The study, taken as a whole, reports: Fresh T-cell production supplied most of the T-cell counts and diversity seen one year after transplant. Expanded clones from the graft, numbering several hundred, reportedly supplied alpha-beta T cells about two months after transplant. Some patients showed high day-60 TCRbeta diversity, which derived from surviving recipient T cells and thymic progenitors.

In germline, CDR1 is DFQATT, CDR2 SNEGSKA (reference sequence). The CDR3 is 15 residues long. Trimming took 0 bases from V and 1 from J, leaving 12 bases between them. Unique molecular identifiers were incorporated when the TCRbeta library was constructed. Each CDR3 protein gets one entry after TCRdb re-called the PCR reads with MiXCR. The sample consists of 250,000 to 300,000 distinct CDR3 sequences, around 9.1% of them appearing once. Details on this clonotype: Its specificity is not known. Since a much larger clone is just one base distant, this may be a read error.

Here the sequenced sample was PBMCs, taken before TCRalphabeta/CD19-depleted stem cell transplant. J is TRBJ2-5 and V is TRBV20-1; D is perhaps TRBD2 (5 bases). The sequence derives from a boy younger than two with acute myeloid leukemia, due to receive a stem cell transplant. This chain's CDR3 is CSAREWERLQETQYF. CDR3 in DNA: TGCAGTGCTAGAGAGTGGGAGCGGCTCCAAGAGACCCAGTACTTC.